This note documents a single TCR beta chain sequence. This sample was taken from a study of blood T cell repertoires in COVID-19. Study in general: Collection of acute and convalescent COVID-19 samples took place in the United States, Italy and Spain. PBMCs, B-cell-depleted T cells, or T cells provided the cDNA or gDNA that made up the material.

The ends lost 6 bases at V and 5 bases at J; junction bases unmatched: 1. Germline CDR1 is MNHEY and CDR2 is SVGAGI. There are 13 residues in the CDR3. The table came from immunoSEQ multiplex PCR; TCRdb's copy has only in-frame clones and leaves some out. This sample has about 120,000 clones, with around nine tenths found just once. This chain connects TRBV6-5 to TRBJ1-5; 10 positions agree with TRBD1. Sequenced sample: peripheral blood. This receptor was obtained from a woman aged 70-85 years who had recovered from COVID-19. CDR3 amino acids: CASRGTGDQPQHF. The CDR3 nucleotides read TGTGCCAGCAGGGGGACAGGGGATCAGCCCCAGCATTTT.